What follows is one T cell receptor (beta chain) and its context. No antigen is known for it. This sample is drawn from a study of CD8+CD57+ T cells in acquired aplastic anemia. Broader study findings: Between the patient and control groups, CD8+ Simpson's diversity did not differ significantly.

V lost 5 bases, J lost 2 bases, and 10 bases stayed unmatched. CDR3 length: 17 residues. Looked up from germline, CDR1 is SGHRS and CDR2 is YFSETQ. Genomic DNA acted as the template from which TCR beta VDJ combination and CDR3 sequence profiling were carried out. TCRdb redid the calling of the reads with MiXCR, one entry per CDR3 protein. Of over 250,000 distinct CDR3 sequences detected, roughly 59% appear once; the ten largest clones hold around 1.3%. Sequencing was done on patients that had shown CD8+CD57+ cell expansion by flow cytometry. This receptor was identified in a human donor with aplastic anemia. The sample taken for sequencing was sorted CD4+, CD8+, or CD8+CD57+ T cells (not recorded which) from PBMCs. The chain combines TRBV5-1 with TRBJ2-3; 11 bases align to TRBD1. In DNA, the CDR3 is TGCGCCAGCAGGCCGGGACAGGGGGTCCTCAACACAGATACGCAGTATTTT. This codes for CASRPGQGVLNTDTQYF.